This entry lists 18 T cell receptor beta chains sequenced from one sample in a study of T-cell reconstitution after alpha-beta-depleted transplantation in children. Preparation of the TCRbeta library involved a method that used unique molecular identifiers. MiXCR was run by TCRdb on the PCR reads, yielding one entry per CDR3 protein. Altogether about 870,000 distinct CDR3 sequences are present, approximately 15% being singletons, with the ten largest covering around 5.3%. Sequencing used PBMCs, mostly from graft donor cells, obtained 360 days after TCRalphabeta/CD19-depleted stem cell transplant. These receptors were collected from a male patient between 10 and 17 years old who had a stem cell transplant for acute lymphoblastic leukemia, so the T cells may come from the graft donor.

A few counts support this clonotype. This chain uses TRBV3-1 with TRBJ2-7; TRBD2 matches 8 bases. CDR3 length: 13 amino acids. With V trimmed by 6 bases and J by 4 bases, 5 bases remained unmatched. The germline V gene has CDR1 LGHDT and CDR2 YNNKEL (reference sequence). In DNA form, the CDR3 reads TGTGCCAGCAGGAGCGGGAGAGTTTACGAGCAGTACTTC. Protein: CASRSGRVYEQYF.

The CDR3 here is CSADQDRLPAYEQYF. CDR3 DNA sequence: TGCAGTGCCGACCAGGACAGGCTGCCGGCGTACGAGCAGTACTTC. The chain joins TRBV20-1 to TRBJ2-7; TRBD1 agrees at 7 bases. Germline lookup yields CDR1 DFQATT and CDR2 SNEGSKA (reference sequence). Losses at the gene ends were 6 bases for V and 4 bases for J; bases not matched to a gene: 15. The CDR3 totals 15 residues.

The CDR3 sequence is CASSFRAWGTEAFF. The CDR3 DNA reads TGTGCCAGCAGTTTCAGGGCTTGGGGGACTGAAGCTTTCTTT. This chain joins TRBV27 and TRBJ1-1, with D possibly being TRBD1 (5 bases). This CDR3 comprises 14 residues. V lost 3 bases and J 5 bases, leaving 13 bases between the germline ends. Germline CDR1 MNHEY, CDR2 SMNVEV (reference sequence).

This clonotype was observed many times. CDR3 region: CASSLASSYNEQFF. CDR3 nucleotide sequence: TGCGCCAGCAGCTTGGCGAGCTCCTACAATGAGCAGTTCTTC. V usage is TRBV5-1 and J usage is TRBJ2-1, with D unclear. Germline V CDR1 and CDR2: SGHRS, YFSETQ. The V gene lost 0 bases and the J gene lost 0 bases, with 4 bases spanning the gap. This CDR3 is built from 14 residues.

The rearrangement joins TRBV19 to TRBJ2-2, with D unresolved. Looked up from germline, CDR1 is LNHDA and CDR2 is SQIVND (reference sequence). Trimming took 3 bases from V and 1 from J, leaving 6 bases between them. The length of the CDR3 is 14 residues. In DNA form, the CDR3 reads TGTGCCAGTAGTATGACGGAGAACACCGGGGAGCTGTTTTTT. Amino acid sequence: CASSMTENTGELFF.

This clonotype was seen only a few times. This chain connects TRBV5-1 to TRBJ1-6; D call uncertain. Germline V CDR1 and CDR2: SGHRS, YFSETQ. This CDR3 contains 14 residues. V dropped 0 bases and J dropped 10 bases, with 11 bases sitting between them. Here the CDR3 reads CASSLEGRVSPLHF. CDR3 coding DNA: TGCGCCAGCAGCTTGGAAGGGAGAGTGTCACCCCTCCACTTT. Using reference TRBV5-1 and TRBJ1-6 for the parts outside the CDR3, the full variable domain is KAGVTQTPRYLIKTRGQQVTLSCSPISGHRSVSWYQQTPGQGLQFLFEYFSETQRNKGNFPGRFSGRQFSNSRSEMNVSTLELGDSALYLCASSLEGRVSPLHFGNGTRLTVT.

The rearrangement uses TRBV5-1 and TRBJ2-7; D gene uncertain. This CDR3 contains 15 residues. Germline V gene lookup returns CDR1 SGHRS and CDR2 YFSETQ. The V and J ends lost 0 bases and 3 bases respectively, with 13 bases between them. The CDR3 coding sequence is TGCGCCAGCAGCTTGGAGGCGGCGACCATCTACGAGCAGTACTTC. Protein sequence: CASSLEAATIYEQYF.

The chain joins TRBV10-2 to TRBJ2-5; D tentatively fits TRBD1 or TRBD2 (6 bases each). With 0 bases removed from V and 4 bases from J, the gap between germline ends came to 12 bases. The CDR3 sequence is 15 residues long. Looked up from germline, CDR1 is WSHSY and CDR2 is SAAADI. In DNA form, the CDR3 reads TGCGCCAGCAGTGAGTCGGGGGCGGAGGGAGAGACCCAGTACTTC. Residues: CASSESGAEGETQYF.

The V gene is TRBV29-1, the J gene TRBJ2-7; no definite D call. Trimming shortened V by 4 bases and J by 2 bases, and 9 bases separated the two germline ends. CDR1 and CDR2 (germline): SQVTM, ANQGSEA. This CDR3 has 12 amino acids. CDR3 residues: CSVVSVAYEQYF. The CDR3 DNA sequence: TGCAGCGTTGTTTCAGTAGCCTACGAGCAGTACTTC.

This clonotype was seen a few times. The CDR3 here is CASSLVSLANTGELFF. The CDR3, as DNA: TGTGCCAGCAGCTTAGTTTCGCTAGCGAACACCGGGGAGCTGTTTTTT. The V gene is TRBV11-2, the J gene TRBJ2-2; D gene unclear. CDR3 length: 16 amino acids. V was cut by 1 base and J by 0 bases, with 9 bases left in between. CDR1 and CDR2 (germline): SGHAT, FQNNGV.

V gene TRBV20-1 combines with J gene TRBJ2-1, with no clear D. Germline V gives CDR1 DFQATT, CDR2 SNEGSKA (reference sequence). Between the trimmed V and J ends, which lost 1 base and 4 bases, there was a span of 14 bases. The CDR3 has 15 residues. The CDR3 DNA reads TGCAGTGCTAGAGGGGCCTCGGGCAGGTACAATGAGCAGTTCTTC. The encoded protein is CSARGASGRYNEQFF.

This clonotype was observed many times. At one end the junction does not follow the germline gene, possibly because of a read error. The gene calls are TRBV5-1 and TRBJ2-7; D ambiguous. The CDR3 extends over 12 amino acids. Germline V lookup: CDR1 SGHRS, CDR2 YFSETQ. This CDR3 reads CASSWDSYEQYF. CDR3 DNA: TGTGCCAGCAGTTGGGATAGCTACGAGCAGTACTTC.

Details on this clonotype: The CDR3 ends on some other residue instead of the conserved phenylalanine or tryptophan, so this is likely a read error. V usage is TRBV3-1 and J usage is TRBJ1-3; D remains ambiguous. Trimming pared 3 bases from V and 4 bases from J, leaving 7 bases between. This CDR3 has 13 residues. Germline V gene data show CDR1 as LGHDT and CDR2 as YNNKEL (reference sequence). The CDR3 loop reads CASSHSAGNTIYY. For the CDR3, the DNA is TGTGCCAGCAGCCATTCTGCGGGAAACACCATATATTAT.

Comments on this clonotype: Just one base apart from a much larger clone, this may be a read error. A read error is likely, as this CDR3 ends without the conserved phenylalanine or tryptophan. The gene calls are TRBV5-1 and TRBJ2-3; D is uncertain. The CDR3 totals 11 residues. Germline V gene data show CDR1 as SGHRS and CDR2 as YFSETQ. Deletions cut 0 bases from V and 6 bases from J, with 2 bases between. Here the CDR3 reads CASSLDDTQYV. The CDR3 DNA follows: TGCGCCAGCAGCTTGGATGATACGCAGTATGTT.

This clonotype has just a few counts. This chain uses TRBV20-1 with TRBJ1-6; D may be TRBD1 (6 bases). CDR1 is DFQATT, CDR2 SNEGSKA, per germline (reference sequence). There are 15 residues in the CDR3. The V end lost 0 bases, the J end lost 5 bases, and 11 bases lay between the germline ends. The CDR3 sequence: CSARDRQGNNSPLHF. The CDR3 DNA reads TGCAGTGCTAGAGATAGGCAGGGGAATAATTCACCCCTCCACTTT.

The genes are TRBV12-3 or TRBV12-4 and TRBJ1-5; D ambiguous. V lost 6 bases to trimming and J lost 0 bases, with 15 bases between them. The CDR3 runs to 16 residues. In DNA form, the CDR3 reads TGTGCCAGCAGCCGTGGGCCCACAGCTAGCAATCAGCCCCAGCATTTT. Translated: CASSRGPTASNQPQHF.

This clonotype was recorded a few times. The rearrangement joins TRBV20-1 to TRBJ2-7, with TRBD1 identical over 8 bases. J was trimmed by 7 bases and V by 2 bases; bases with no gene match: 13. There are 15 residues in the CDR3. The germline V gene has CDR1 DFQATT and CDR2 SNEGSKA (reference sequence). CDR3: CSARPPWDRTGEQYF. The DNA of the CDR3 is TGCAGTGCTAGACCTCCGTGGGACAGGACGGGAGAGCAGTACTTC.

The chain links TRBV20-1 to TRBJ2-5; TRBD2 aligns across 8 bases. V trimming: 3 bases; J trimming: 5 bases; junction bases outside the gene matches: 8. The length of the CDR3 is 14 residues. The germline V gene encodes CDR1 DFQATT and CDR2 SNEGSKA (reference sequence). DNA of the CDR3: TGCAGTGCTAGCCATGGACTAGCAGGGGAGACCCAGTACTTC. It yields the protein CSASHGLAGETQYF.